The entry below describes one T cell receptor beta chain. Its antigen is currently unknown. The data belong to a study of cytomegalovirus exposure and HLA in healthy donors. Whole-study findings and limits: Several top significant clusters appeared, in a later analysis, to be linked to common viral pathogens. Under 20,000 TCR beta sequences were associated with HLA alleles at 0.05 false discovery rate in a later analysis. Productive rates of about 87% or about 30% were seen for most TCR beta V segments in an earlier analysis. Accurate prediction of HLA-A and HLA-B alleles (for most subjects) was reportedly achieved from TCR beta sequences.

This CDR3 has 12 residues. Germline V gene sequence: CDR1 SEHNR, CDR2 FQNEAQ (reference sequence). Trimming shortened V by 4 bases and J by 5 bases, and 9 bases separated the two germline ends. The primer mix had 60 Vbeta and 13 Jbeta primers. Repertoires were generated with immunoSEQ multiplex PCR, while TCRdb's copy carries only in-frame clones and drops some. Of more than 80,000 clones listed, 60% to 80% are singletons. The chain employs TRBV7-9 and TRBJ2-7; D not resolved. The specimen was PBMCs. This clonotype was obtained from a female donor in good health and CMV-seronegative. CDR3 sequence reads: CASSSRGDEQYF. CDR3 nucleotides: TGTGCCAGCAGCTCCCGCGGCGACGAGCAGTACTTC.